Each of the 17 T cell receptor beta chains below was sequenced from the same sample in a study. The TRBV12-4/TRBJ1-2 clonotypes were amplified using barcode primers with ligated adaptors. A single record per CDR3 protein comes from TCRdb applying MiXCR to the multiplex PCR reads. The table lists some 1,000 distinct CDR3 sequences, approximately 0.7% of them singletons, with over 20% in the top ten. Cells sorted as Tregs were CD4+, CD25+ and CD127-/low. Input material: Tregs sorted from blood. Receptors originate from a female donor with breast cancer.

This clonotype ranks as large. V is TRBV12-3 or TRBV12-4 and J is TRBJ1-2; D gene ambiguous. V dropped 3 bases and J dropped 5 bases, with 10 bases sitting between them. CDR3 length: 13 amino acids. CDR3 bases: TGTGCCAGCAGTTTGGGCAAGAGATATGGCTACACCTTC. It yields the protein CASSLGKRYGYTF.

This clonotype is categorized as medium-sized. The chain carries TRBV12-3 or TRBV12-4 and TRBJ1-2; TRBD1 is a possible D gene (6 bases). Trimming cost V 2 bases and J 7 bases, with 11 bases left between them. The CDR3 spans 13 residues. The DNA of the CDR3 is TGTGCCAGCAGTTTAAGTAGGACAGCTGGCTACACCTTC. It specifies CASSLSRTAGYTF.

In this sample, this clonotype is medium-sized (0.01 to 0.1%). The V call is TRBV12-3 or TRBV12-4, the J call TRBJ1-2; 7 positions agree with TRBD1. The CDR3 sequence is 13 residues long. Trimming at V came to 2 bases and at J to 8 bases, leaving 5 bases not matched to a gene. CDR3 DNA sequence: TGTGCCAGCAGTTTAAGACAGGGCTTCGGCTACACCTTC. Encoded protein: CASSLRQGFGYTF.

In its sample, this clonotype is large. The rearrangement uses TRBV12-3 or TRBV12-4 and TRBJ1-2; D unresolved. V lost 1 base and J 6 bases, leaving 9 bases between the germline ends. The CDR3 is made up of 13 amino acids. CDR3 DNA: TGTGCCAGCAGTTTAGTCTCTGAAAATGGCTACACCTTC. Protein product: CASSLVSENGYTF.

This clonotype is medium-sized (0.01 to 0.1%) in the sample. This chain connects TRBV12-3 or TRBV12-4 to TRBJ1-2, with 7 nucleotides matching TRBD1. The CDR3 runs 16 residues. V shed 4 bases, J shed 7 bases, and the junction held 15 bases outside the gene matches. In DNA, the CDR3 is TGTGCCAGCAGTTCCCGATACACGACAGGGCTGAGTGGCTACACCTTC. Translation gives CASSSRYTTGLSGYTF.

By share of the sample, this clonotype is medium-sized. The chain joins TRBV12-3 or TRBV12-4 to TRBJ1-2; the D is unclear. Trimming took off 5 bases at V and 0 bases at J, with 10 bases between the two ends. The CDR3 has 14 amino acids. The chain's CDR3 is CASSTQVANYGYTF. CDR3 bases: TGTGCCAGCAGTACCCAGGTAGCTAACTATGGCTACACCTTC.

By share, this clonotype counts as large. V usage is TRBV12-3 or TRBV12-4 and J usage is TRBJ1-2; D not resolved. V was trimmed by 5 bases and J by 2 bases, leaving 6 bases between them. The CDR3 consists of 12 residues. CDR3 coding DNA: TGTGCCAGCAGTCCTTGGAACTATGGCTACACCTTC. The encoded protein is CASSPWNYGYTF.

Judged by abundance, this clonotype is medium-sized (0.01 to 0.1%). The chain has TRBV12-3 or TRBV12-4 and TRBJ1-2; no definite D call. V lost 3 bases and J 6 bases, leaving 8 bases between the germline ends. There are 12 residues in the CDR3. CDR3 DNA: TGTGCCAGCAGTTTCGGGGATAATGGCTACACCTTC. The encoded protein is CASSFGDNGYTF.

This clonotype is deemed medium-sized. Here the CDR3 reads CASSLSGSDYGYTF. DNA of the CDR3: TGTGCCAGCAGTTTATCCGGGAGTGACTATGGCTACACCTTC. The chain employs TRBV12-3 or TRBV12-4 and TRBJ1-2; D is uncertain. The CDR3 totals 14 residues. The V and J ends lost 2 bases and 3 bases respectively, with 10 bases between them.

This clonotype is labeled as medium-sized. J is TRBJ1-2 and V is TRBV12-3 or TRBV12-4; TRBD1 matches 8 bases. With V trimmed by 8 bases and J by 8 bases, 10 bases remained unmatched. The CDR3 totals 13 residues. The CDR3 DNA reads as TGTGCCAGCGGAAGGGACAGGAAAGCGGGCTACACCTTC. Encoded protein: CASGRDRKAGYTF.

A word on this clonotype: A read error may account for a junction end that differs from germline. This CDR3 is CTSSGRDSPSNYGYTF. CDR3 bases: TGTACCAGCAGTGGACGGGACAGCCCCTCTAACTATGGCTACACCTTC. The rearrangement links TRBV12-3 or TRBV12-4 to TRBJ1-2; 7 bases fit TRBD1. The CDR3 is made up of 16 amino acids.

By sample fraction, this clonotype is medium-sized (0.01 to 0.1%). V gene TRBV12-3 or TRBV12-4 combines with J gene TRBJ1-2, with a weak D call TRBD1 (5 bases). Trimming shortened V by 8 bases and J by 10 bases, and 11 bases separated the two germline ends. The CDR3 is 10 residues long. The CDR3 DNA follows: TGTGCCAGCGCCCTAGGGGACTACACCTTC. Translating it yields CASALGDYTF.

This clonotype qualifies as medium-sized. The V gene is TRBV12-3 or TRBV12-4, the J gene TRBJ1-2; D uncertain. CDR3 size: 13 residues. Trimming took 6 bases from V and 10 from J, leaving 18 bases between them. The CDR3 loop is CASSPTWARAYTF. As DNA, the CDR3 is TGTGCCAGCAGCCCAACTTGGGCTCGGGCCTACACCTTC.

This clonotype is labeled medium-sized. The rearrangement joins TRBV12-3 or TRBV12-4 to TRBJ1-2; D possibly corresponds to TRBD1 (6 bases). CDR3 length: 13 residues. V lost 6 bases and J lost 4, with 12 bases in between. In nucleotides, the CDR3 is TGTGCCAGCAGGTCACAGGGACTCTATGGCTACACCTTC. Encoded protein: CASRSQGLYGYTF.

By proportion, this clonotype is medium-sized. The V and J genes are TRBV12-3 or TRBV12-4 and TRBJ1-2; 7 bases agree with TRBD1. V gave up 8 bases and J gave up 8 bases; unmatched junction bases: 5. The CDR3 covers 11 residues. The CDR3 is CASRDRGGYTF. CDR3 sequence (DNA): TGTGCCAGCCGGGACAGAGGAGGCTACACCTTC.

In its sample, this clonotype is large. The rearrangement links TRBV12-3 or TRBV12-4 to TRBJ1-2; no reliable D call. Trimming left V 6 bases short and J 0 bases short, with 11 bases between. The CDR3 runs to 14 residues. The CDR3 spells CASRPGSSNYGYTF. The CDR3 region has the DNA TGTGCCAGCAGGCCGGGCTCCTCTAACTATGGCTACACCTTC.

By share of the sample, this clonotype is large. CDR3 DNA: TGTGCCAGCAGCCCGCGGGGCCAGGTGGAGTTTCTCGGCTACACCTTC. Amino acids: CASSPRGQVEFLGYTF. This sequence joins TRBV12-3 or TRBV12-4 and TRBJ1-2; D is perhaps TRBD1 (5 bases). The germline V and J ends were trimmed by 6 bases and 8 bases, with 25 bases remaining between them. The CDR3 spans 16 residues.